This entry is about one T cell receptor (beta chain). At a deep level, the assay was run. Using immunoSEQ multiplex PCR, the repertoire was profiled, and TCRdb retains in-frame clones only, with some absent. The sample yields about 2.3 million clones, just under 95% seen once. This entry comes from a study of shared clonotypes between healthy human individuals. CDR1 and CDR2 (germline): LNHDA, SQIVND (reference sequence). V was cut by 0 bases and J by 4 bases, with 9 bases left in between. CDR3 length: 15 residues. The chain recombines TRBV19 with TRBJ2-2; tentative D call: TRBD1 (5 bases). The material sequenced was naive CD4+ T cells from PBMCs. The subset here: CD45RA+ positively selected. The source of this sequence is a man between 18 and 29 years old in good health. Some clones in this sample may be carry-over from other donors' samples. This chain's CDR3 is CASSIDRARTGELFF. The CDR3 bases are TGTGCCAGTAGTATAGACAGGGCACGCACCGGGGAGCTGTTTTTT.